The next 7 T cell receptor beta chains were all read from a single sample in a study of spatial heterogeneity in lung cancer. Study results and caveats: One measure, the expanded intratumoral alpha and beta TCR count, tracked tumor mutation counts.

Time point indicated: sample taken at primary tumor resection. TCRdb re-called the 5' RACE reads with MiXCR, one entry per CDR3 protein. Here the sample spans about 15,000 distinct CDR3 sequences, 6.2% being singletons. What these receptors recognize is not known. The starting material was lung tumor tissue, obtained at surgery. These receptors originate from a male donor with early-stage non-small cell lung cancer.

This clonotype was counted many times. The chain carries TRBV27 and TRBJ2-3; D possibly corresponds to TRBD2 (7 bases). The CDR3 is 16 residues long. Germline CDR1 MNHEY, CDR2 SMNVEV (reference sequence). V dropped 2 bases and J dropped 6 bases, with 18 bases sitting between them. The CDR3 DNA follows: TGTGCCAGCAGTTTAAACCTAGGGGGGGCAGGCGATACGCAGTATTTT. This sequence encodes CASSLNLGGAGDTQYF.

Many counts were recorded for this clonotype. This sequence joins TRBV20-1 and TRBJ2-1, with D possibly being TRBD2 (6 bases). The CDR3 consists of 15 residues. CDR1 DFQATT and CDR2 SNEGSKA come from the germline V gene (reference sequence). Trimming stripped 4 bases from V and 4 bases from J, with 17 bases between. In DNA form, the CDR3 reads TGCAGTGCTACCCGACTAGATCTGGTTTACAATGAGCAGTTCTTC. This codes for CSATRLDLVYNEQFF.

The table lists this clonotype with many counts. The V and J genes are TRBV7-2 and TRBJ2-3; D might be TRBD1 (6 bases). Trimming stripped 7 bases from V and 4 bases from J, with 12 bases between. The CDR3 is 13 residues long. CDR1 and CDR2 from the germline V gene are SGHTA and FQGNSA. In nucleotides, the CDR3 is TGTGCCAGCAAAAAAGGGGGATCAGATACGCAGTATTTT. Its protein product is CASKKGGSDTQYF.

The table lists this clonotype with many counts. V usage is TRBV20-1 and J usage is TRBJ2-4, with D perhaps being TRBD1 or TRBD2 (5 bases each). This CDR3 has 16 amino acids. Germline CDR1 is DFQATT and CDR2 is SNEGSKA (reference sequence). Trimming took off 3 bases at V and 5 bases at J, with 20 bases between the two ends. CDR3 protein: CSASAPLPRDQNIQYF. The CDR3 nucleotides read TGCAGTGCTAGTGCTCCTCTACCCCGGGACCAAAACATTCAGTACTTC.

In this sample, this clonotype turned up many times. V usage is TRBV12-3 or TRBV12-4 and J usage is TRBJ2-7; 8 nucleotides agree with TRBD2. V shed 1 base, J shed 6 bases, and the junction held 8 bases outside the gene matches. This CDR3 has 15 residues. CDR3 coding DNA: TGTGCCAGCAGTTTAGGTACCGGGACTAGTGGCGAGCAGTACTTC. This codes for CASSLGTGTSGEQYF.

This clonotype was counted many times. DNA for the CDR3: TGTGCCAGCAGCTTAGATCCAGGGCGGCAAAATGGCTACACCTTC. Translating gives CASSLDPGRQNGYTF. This chain uses TRBV7-9 with TRBJ1-2; D may be TRBD1 (5 bases). In germline, CDR1 is SEHNR, CDR2 FQNEAQ (reference sequence). V was cut by 1 base and J by 6 bases, with 15 bases left in between. CDR3 length: 15 residues. The whole variable domain, filled in from reference TRBV7-9 and TRBJ1-2, reads DTGVSQNPRHKITKRGQNVTFRCDPISEHNRLYWYRQTLGQGPEFLTYFQNEAQLEKSRLLSDRFSAERPKGSFSTLEIQRTEQGDSAMYLCASSLDPGRQNGYTFGSGTRLTVV.

The genes are TRBV28 and TRBJ1-1; TRBD1 agrees at 7 bases. Trimming cost V 3 bases and J 6 bases; bases outside gene matches: 10. The CDR3 runs 15 residues. Per germline, CDR1 MDHEN and CDR2 SYDVKM. The CDR3 nucleotides read TGTGCCAGCAGTTTCTCGACGGACAGGTCGGCTGAAGCTTTCTTT. Encoded protein: CASSFSTDRSAEAFF.